The present T cell receptor beta chain was sequenced within a study of vaccination effects on CD4 cells after COVID-19. Study-wide context: Before any sequencing was done, the ViraFEST assay used viral peptide pools to expand antigen-specific CD4+ T cells.

Researchers isolated CD4+ T cells once approximately 10 days of culture had elapsed. Replacing half the medium with IL-2 medium was done on days 3 and 7. A note on this clone: No antigen is known for it.

The table came from immunoSEQ multiplex PCR; TCRdb's copy has only in-frame clones and leaves some out. The sample includes some 39,000 clones, over 80% of them seen just once. CDR1 SQVTM and CDR2 ANQGSEA come from the germline V gene. The length of the CDR3 is 14 residues. J was trimmed by 2 bases and V by 4 bases; bases with no gene match: 4. The chain couples TRBV29-1 to TRBJ2-1, with 8 bases identical to TRBD2. This clonotype was sampled from a human donor who received a COVID-19 vaccine. Sequencing used CD4+ T cells from PBMCs cultured without peptide, obtained before COVID-19 vaccination. As DNA, the CDR3 is TGCAGCGTTGTTCGGGGGGGGGCCTACAATGAGCAGTTCTTC. Translating it yields CSVVRGGAYNEQFF.